This T cell receptor beta chain was sequenced during a study of shared clonotypes between healthy human individuals. General study findings and limits: There were few donors, and this limited the genetic and exposure-history diversity represented. Generation probabilities of non-shared clonotypes were lower (relative to those shared by all four donors).

Germline V gives CDR1 SGDLS, CDR2 YYNGEE. V lost 2 bases to trimming and J lost 2 bases, with 16 bases between them. The CDR3 contains 17 residues. The naive CD8 fraction comprised CD45RO-negative cells positively selected for CCR7 and excluded terminally differentiated effector memory CD45RA+ cells. As regards this clone: No antigen is known for it.

Each PCR replicate from the sorted subsets contained 200 to 250 ng DNA, which is about 30,000 T cell genomes. Data came from immunoSEQ multiplex PCR; TCRdb stores just in-frame clones and leaves some out. This table holds around 2,000,000 clones, approximately 94% found once. Sample: naive CD8+ T cells from PBMCs. The TCR was taken from a man between 18 and 35 years old in good health. Some clones in this sample may be carry-over from other donors' samples. The chain carries TRBV9 and TRBJ2-2; a possible D gene is TRBD1 (6 bases). CDR3 nucleotides: TGTGCCAGCAGCGTTTGGGGGAAAGGGGGAAACACCGGGGAGCTGTTTTTT. Amino acid sequence: CASSVWGKGGNTGELFF.